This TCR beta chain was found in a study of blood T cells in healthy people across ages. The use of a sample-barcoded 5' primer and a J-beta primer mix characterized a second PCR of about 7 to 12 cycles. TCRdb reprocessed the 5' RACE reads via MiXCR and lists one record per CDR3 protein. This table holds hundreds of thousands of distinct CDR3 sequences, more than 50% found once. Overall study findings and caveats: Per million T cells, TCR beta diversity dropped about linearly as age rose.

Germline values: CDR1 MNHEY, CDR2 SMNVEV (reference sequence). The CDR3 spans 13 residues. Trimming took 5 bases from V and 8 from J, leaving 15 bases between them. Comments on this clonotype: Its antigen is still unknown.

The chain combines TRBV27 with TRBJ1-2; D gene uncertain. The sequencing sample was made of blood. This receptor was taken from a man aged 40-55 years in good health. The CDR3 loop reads CASSAGGTRGYTF. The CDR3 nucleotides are TGTGCCAGCAGTGCGGGCGGAACCAGGGGCTACACCTTC.